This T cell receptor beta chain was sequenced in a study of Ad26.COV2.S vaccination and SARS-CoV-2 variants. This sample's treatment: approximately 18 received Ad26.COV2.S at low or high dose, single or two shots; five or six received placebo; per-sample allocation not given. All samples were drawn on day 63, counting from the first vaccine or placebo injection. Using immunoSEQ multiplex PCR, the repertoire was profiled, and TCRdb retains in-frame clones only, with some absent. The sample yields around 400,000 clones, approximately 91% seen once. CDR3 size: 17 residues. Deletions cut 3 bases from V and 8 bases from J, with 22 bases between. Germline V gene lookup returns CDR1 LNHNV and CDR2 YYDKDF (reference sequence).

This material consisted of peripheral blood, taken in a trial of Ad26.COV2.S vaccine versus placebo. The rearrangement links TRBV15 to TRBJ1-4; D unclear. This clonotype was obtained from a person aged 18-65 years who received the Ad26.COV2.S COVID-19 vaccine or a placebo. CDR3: CATSSTVQKGPDEKLFF. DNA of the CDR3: TGTGCCACCAGCAGTACAGTCCAAAAGGGCCCCGACGAAAAACTGTTTTTT.